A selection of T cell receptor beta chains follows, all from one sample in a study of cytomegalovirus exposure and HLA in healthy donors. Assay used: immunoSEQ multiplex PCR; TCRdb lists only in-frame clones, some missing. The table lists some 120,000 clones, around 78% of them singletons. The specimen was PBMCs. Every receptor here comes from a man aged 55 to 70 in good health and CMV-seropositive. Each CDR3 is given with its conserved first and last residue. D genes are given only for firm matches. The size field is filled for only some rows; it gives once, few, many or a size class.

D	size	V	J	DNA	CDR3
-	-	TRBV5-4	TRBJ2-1	TGTGCCAGCAGCTTGTTTTCTGAGTACAATGAGCAGTTCTTC	CASSLFSEYNEQFF
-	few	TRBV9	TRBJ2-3	TGTGCCAGCAGCGCGGGACAATCTTCTAGCACAGATACGCAGTATTTT	CASSAGQSSSTDTQYF
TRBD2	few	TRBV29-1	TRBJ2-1	TGCAGCGTCACCGGACTAGCGGGGGGTTACTACAATGAGCAGTTCTTC	CSVTGLAGGYYNEQFF
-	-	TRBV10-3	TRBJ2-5	TGTGCCATCAGTGAAGGCAGGCAAGAGACCCAGTACTTC	CAISEGRQETQYF
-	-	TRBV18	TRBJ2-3	TGTGCCAGCTCACCACCGGAGAGCACAGATACGCAGTATTTT	CASSPPESTDTQYF
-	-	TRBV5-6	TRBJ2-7	TGTGCCAGCAGCCTTTGGCGGGAACCGACCCCTCTCTACGAGCAGTACTTC	CASSLWREPTPLYEQYF
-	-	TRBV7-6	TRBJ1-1	TGTGCCAGCAGCTTAGAGATCCGGGGAGCCACTGAAGCTTTCTTT	CASSLEIRGATEAFF
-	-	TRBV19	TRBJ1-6	TGTGCCAGTCGGTCGGCCGGGGATTCACCCCTCCACTTT	CASRSAGDSPLHF
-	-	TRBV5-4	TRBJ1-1	TGTGCCAGCAGCAAAACGGTGAACACTGAAGCTTTCTTT	CASSKTVNTEAFF
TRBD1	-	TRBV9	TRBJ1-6	TGTGCCAGCAGCGCGTATCATGACAGGGGCCGTTCACCCCTCCACTTT	CASSAYHDRGRSPLHF
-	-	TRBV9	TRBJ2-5	TGTGCCAGCAGCGGACTTTCAGAGACCCAGTACTTC	CASSGLSETQYF
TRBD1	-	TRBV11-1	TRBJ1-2	TGTGCCAGCAGCTTAGAGGGACAGGGGACTTCTGGCTACACCTTC	CASSLEGQGTSGYTF
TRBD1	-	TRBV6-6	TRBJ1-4	TGTGCCAGCAGTTACGTGACAGGGGAAAAACTGTTTTTT	CASSYVTGEKLFF
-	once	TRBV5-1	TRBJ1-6	TGCGCCAGCAGCTTGGCAGGGATCTCCTATAATTCACCCCTCCACTTT	CASSLAGISYNSPLHF
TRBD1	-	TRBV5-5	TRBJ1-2	TGTGCCAGCAGCCGGACAGGGGGCATGGGAAATGGCTACACCTTC	CASSRTGGMGNGYTF
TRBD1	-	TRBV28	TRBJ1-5	TGTGCCAGCAGTTTAAAGGGCAGGGGGCGATGGCAGCCCCAGCATTTT	CASSLKGRGRWQPQHF
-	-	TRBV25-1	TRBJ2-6	TGTGCCAGCAGTGAATGGGGCACCGGGGCCAACGTCCTGACTTTC	CASSEWGTGANVLTF
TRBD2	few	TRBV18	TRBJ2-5	TGTGCCAGCTCACCAGGGACTAGCGGGGCCCAAGAGACCCAGTACTTC	CASSPGTSGAQETQYF
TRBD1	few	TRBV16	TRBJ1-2	TGTGCCAGCAGCCCCACTGGGGGACAGATTCGCTATGGCTACACCTTC	CASSPTGGQIRYGYTF
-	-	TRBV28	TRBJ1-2	TGTGCCAGCAGTCTTTACAGGGACGGCTACACCTTC	CASSLYRDGYTF
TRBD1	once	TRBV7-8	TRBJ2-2	TGTGCCAGCATTCCTAAATCGACAGGGCAAAACACCGGGGAGCTGTTTTTT	CASIPKSTGQNTGELFF
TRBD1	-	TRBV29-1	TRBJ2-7	TGCAGCGGCCAAAGGACAGGGGGAAACGAGCAGTACTTC	CSGQRTGGNEQYF
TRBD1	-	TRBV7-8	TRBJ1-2	TGTGCCAGCAGCCCAGGGACAGACCTTGCAGGCTACACCTTC	CASSPGTDLAGYTF
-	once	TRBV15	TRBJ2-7	TGTGCCACCAGCAGAGATCTACTTCGATGGGAGAGAGGGTTCTACGAGCAGTACTTC	CATSRDLLRWERGFYEQYF
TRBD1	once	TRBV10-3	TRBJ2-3	TGTGCCTCAAACGCCAGGGGGCAGGAAAATACGCAGTATTTT	CASNARGQENTQYF
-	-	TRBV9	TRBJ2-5	TGTGCCAGCAGCATGTGGGGGGGGCACGAGACCCAGTACTTC	CASSMWGGHETQYF
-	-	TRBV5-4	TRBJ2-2	TGTGCCAGCAGCACCGGGGGGCCGAACACCGGGGAGCTGTTTTTT	CASSTGGPNTGELFF
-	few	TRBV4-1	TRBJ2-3	TGCGCCAGCAGCCAAAGAGGCCTTAGCACAGATACGCAGTATTTT	CASSQRGLSTDTQYF
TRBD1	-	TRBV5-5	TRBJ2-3	TGTGCCAGCAGCCCCGGGACAGGGATGCCAGATACGCAGTATTTT	CASSPGTGMPDTQYF
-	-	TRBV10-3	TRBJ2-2	TGTGCCATCAGTGAATTCGAGTCATCCGGGGAGCTGTTTTTT	CAISEFESSGELFF
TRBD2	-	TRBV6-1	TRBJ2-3	TGTGCCAGCAGTGACGGGACTAGCGGGGGGGCAGATACGCAGTATTTT	CASSDGTSGGADTQYF
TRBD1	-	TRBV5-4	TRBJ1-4	TGTGCCAGCAGCAGAGGCGGGACAGGTATCAGAGAAAAACTGTTTTTT	CASSRGGTGIREKLFF
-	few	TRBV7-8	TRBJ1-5	TGTGCCAGCAGCCCGGCCCCAGGGGAGTATCAGCCCCAGCATTTT	CASSPAPGEYQPQHF
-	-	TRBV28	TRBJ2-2	TGTGCCAGCAGTTTAGAAGCGGCGAACACCGGGGAGCTGTTTTTT	CASSLEAANTGELFF
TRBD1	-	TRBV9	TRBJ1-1	TGTGCCAGCAGCGTAGAGGGGGCGTACACTGAAGCTTTCTTT	CASSVEGAYTEAFF
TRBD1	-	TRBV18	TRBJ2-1	TGTGCCAGCTCACCATGGACAGGGGAAAATGAGCAGTTCTTC	CASSPWTGENEQFF
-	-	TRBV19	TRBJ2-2	TGTGCCAGCCGTGACAGAGCGAACACCGGGGAGCTGTTTTTT	CASRDRANTGELFF
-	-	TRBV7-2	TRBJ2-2	TGTGCCAGCAGCTTGGTATCCACAACCGGGGAGCTGTTTTTT	CASSLVSTTGELFF
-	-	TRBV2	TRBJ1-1	TGTGCCAGCAGTGTATCGTCCCCGAGGACTGAAGCTTTCTTT	CASSVSSPRTEAFF
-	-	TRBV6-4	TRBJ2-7	TGTGCCAGCAGTGACTCCGTCAGATCCTACGAGCAGTACTTC	CASSDSVRSYEQYF
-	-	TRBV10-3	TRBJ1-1	TGTGCCATCAGTGACGCAGGGACAAGTGAAGCTTTCTTT	CAISDAGTSEAFF
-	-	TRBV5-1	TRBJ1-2	TGCGCCAGCAGCTTGGTCTCAGGGGAGAAGTATGGCTACACCTTC	CASSLVSGEKYGYTF
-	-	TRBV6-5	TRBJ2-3	TGTGCCAGCACCCGTCACGGGGGAGATACGCAGTATTTT	CASTRHGGDTQYF
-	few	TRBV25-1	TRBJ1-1	TGTGCCAGCAGTGGACGACATATTGCTTCTGAAGCTTTCTTT	CASSGRHIASEAFF
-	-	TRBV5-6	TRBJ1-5	TGTGCCAGCAGCTTGATGGGAGGGGGCAATCAGCCCCAGCATTTT	CASSLMGGGNQPQHF